This TCR beta chain came from a study of metastatic and nonmetastatic thyroid tumors. Study information: Across peripheral blood and tumor or nodule tissue samples taken from malignant and benign thyroid patients, the repertoires were compared with one another.

This clone has just a few counts. CDR3 length equals 14 residues. V was trimmed by 5 bases and J by 8 bases, leaving 18 bases between them. Germline loops: CDR1 LNHDA, CDR2 SQIVND (reference sequence). Patients were all untreated before their thyroid surgery. MiXCR was used by TCRdb to re-call the PCR reads. The profile shows about 23,000 clones, roughly 21% of them singletons. The specimen was blood. V usage is TRBV19 and J usage is TRBJ1-2; D gene unclear. This TCR was recovered from a female donor with papillary thyroid cancer or a benign thyroid nodule (not recorded which). Some clones in this sample may be carry-over from other donors' samples. CDR3 sequence: CASSDPATRRGYTF. For the CDR3, the DNA is TGTGCCAGTAGTGACCCGGCTACCAGGAGGGGCTACACCTTC.